The 17 T cell receptor beta chains below were found in one sample sequenced in a study of cytomegalovirus exposure and HLA in healthy donors. A multiplex PCR was run with 60 Vbeta primers and 13 Jbeta primers. Sequencing used immunoSEQ multiplex PCR; TCRdb keeps in-frame clones, though not all of them. Of 150,000 to 200,000 clones detected, 70% to 80% appear once; the ten largest clones hold around 4.8%. The sample consisted of PBMCs. Source of these receptors: a woman between 25 and 40 years old in good health and CMV-seropositive.

Here the CDR3 reads CSVEIGGDTQYF. The CDR3 region has the DNA TGCAGCGTTGAAATCGGGGGAGATACGCAGTATTTT. This chain connects TRBV29-1 to TRBJ2-3, with a tentative D call TRBD2 (6 bases). V was trimmed by 2 bases and J by 5 bases, leaving 8 bases between them. The CDR3 runs to 12 residues. Per the germline V gene, CDR1 is SQVTM and CDR2 is ANQGSEA.

The V gene is TRBV5-6, the J gene TRBJ1-1, with D possibly TRBD1 on 6 matching bases. CDR1 and CDR2 (germline): SGHDT, YYEEEE. V lost 7 bases, J lost 0 bases, and 16 bases lay in between. The CDR3 length is 15 residues. The CDR3 bases are TGTGCCAGCCAGAGGGGGGGCAGCCTGAACACTGAAGCTTTCTTT. It specifies CASQRGGSLNTEAFF.

The chain links TRBV12-5 to TRBJ2-5; D is unresolved. CDR1 LGHNT and CDR2 FRNRAP come from the germline V gene. This CDR3 is 13 amino acids long. The ends were cut back, 0 bases at V and 6 bases at J, with 8 bases in the middle. DNA for the CDR3: TGTGCTAGTGGTTTGGTCCGGAGTAAGACCCAGTACTTC. Its translation: CASGLVRSKTQYF. Supplemented by reference TRBV12-5 and TRBJ2-5, the full variable domain reads DARVTQTPRHKVTEMGQEVTMRCQPILGHNTVFWYRQTMMQGLELLAYFRNRAPLDDSGMPKDRFSAEMPDATLATLKIQPSEPRDSAVYFCASGLVRSKTQYFGPGTRLLVL.

The rearrangement joins TRBV6-5 to TRBJ2-7, with 9 bases that match TRBD1. CDR1 and CDR2 from the germline V gene are MNHEY and SVGAGI. The CDR3 spans 15 residues. V was pared by 6 bases and J by 0 bases, with 6 bases of the junction left unmatched. The DNA of the CDR3 is TGTGCCAGCAGCCGGGACAGGGCGAGCTCCTACGAGCAGTACTTC. This encodes CASSRDRASSYEQYF.

The rearrangement uses TRBV6-5 and TRBJ2-7, with D unclear. This CDR3 has 16 residues. Germline CDR1 reads MNHEY; CDR2 reads SVGAGI. Trimming removed 0 bases at V and 0 bases at J, with 12 bases between. CDR3: CASSYSMRWSSYEQYF. CDR3 sequence (DNA): TGTGCCAGCAGTTACTCGATGCGGTGGAGCTCCTACGAGCAGTACTTC.

This clone showed up just a few times. The chain combines TRBV14 with TRBJ2-7, with 10 bases identical to TRBD1. Germline V gives CDR1 SGHDN, CDR2 FVKESK. The CDR3 has 15 amino acids. With V trimmed by 4 bases and J by 2 bases, 5 bases remained unmatched. The CDR3 DNA is TGTGCCAGCAGCCTCGGGACAGGGGAAACCTACGAGCAGTACTTC. Translating gives CASSLGTGETYEQYF.

This chain connects TRBV19 to TRBJ2-7, with a possible D match to TRBD1 (6 bases). The CDR3 runs to 14 residues. The germline gives CDR1 LNHDA, CDR2 SQIVND (reference sequence). V shed 3 bases and J shed 1 base, with 10 bases lying between them. DNA of the CDR3: TGTGCCAGTAGTATTGCTACAGGGTCCTACGAGCAGTACTTC. Translation gives CASSIATGSYEQYF.

This clone occurred a few times. This chain uses TRBV11-3 with TRBJ2-3, with 9 bases aligning to TRBD2. After removal of 4 bases from V and 2 bases from J, the junction contained 10 bases not matched to a gene. Germline assignment: CDR1 SGHNT and CDR2 YENEEA. The CDR3 contains 17 residues. CDR3 sequence reads: CASSSSASGEDTDTQYF. The CDR3, as DNA: TGTGCCAGCAGCTCCTCTGCTAGCGGGGAGGACACAGATACGCAGTATTTT.

The chain combines TRBV4-3 with TRBJ2-3; 7 bases match TRBD1. CDR1 and CDR2 (germline): LGHNA, YSLEER. V lost 2 bases and J lost 1; bases outside the gene matches: 6. CDR3 length equals 16 residues. In nucleotides, the CDR3 is TGCGCCAGCAGCCAAACAACTACAGGGGGCACAGATACGCAGTATTTT. Translated: CASSQTTTGGTDTQYF.

The gene calls are TRBV2 and TRBJ2-7; 8 nucleotides agree with TRBD2. In germline, CDR1 is SNHLY, CDR2 FYNNEI. V shed 8 bases, J shed 3 bases, and the junction held 3 bases outside the gene matches. The CDR3 has 12 amino acids. CDR3: CASSRGVYEQYF. CDR3 DNA: TGTGCCAGCTCGCGGGGGGTCTACGAGCAGTACTTC.

V is TRBV6-6 and J is TRBJ1-1, with 9 bases fitting TRBD1. The V segment lost 0 bases and the J segment 6 bases; nucleotides outside the gene matches: 8. CDR1 is MNHNY, CDR2 SVGAGI, per germline (reference sequence). The CDR3 is 16 residues long. CDR3 bases: TGTGCCAGCAGTTACTCGATATTAACAGGGGGCTCTGAAGCTTTCTTT. It codes for CASSYSILTGGSEAFF.

The rearrangement joins TRBV7-9 to TRBJ1-1, with a tentative D call TRBD1 (5 bases). CDR3 size: 15 residues. Germline-derived CDR1 and CDR2 are SEHNR and FQNEAQ (reference sequence). The V and J ends lost 5 bases and 0 bases respectively, with 13 bases between them. CDR3 in amino acids: CASSRGKGVNTEAFF. CDR3 in DNA: TGTGCCAGCAGCCGGGGGAAAGGCGTGAACACTGAAGCTTTCTTT.

This clone was detected a few times. This CDR3 reads CASSLGQVKTNEQFF. The CDR3 bases are TGCGCCAGCAGCCTGGGACAGGTGAAGACCAATGAGCAGTTCTTC. V and J are TRBV5-1 and TRBJ2-1, with 8 bases lining up with TRBD1. The CDR3 has 15 amino acids. Germline CDR1 is SGHRS and CDR2 is YFSETQ. After removal of 4 bases from V and 6 bases from J, the junction contained 9 bases not matched to a gene.

The CDR3 region has the DNA TGTGCCAGCTCACCGGCACAGAACACTGAAGCTTTCTTT. The encoded protein is CASSPAQNTEAFF. The rearrangement uses TRBV18 and TRBJ1-1; D is unclear. Germline V gene data show CDR1 as KGHSH and CDR2 as LQKENI. The CDR3 totals 13 residues. Trimming pared 3 bases from V and 1 base from J, leaving 6 bases between.

The CDR3 region has the DNA TGCGCCAGCAGCCAAGTTAGTGACAGCCTCTACGAGCAGTACTTC. Translation: CASSQVSDSLYEQYF. The chain employs TRBV4-1 and TRBJ2-7; the D gene is possibly TRBD1 (5 bases). This CDR3 region has 15 residues. CDR1 and CDR2 from the germline V gene are MGHRA and YSYEKL. V shed 1 base and J shed 3 bases, with 13 bases lying between them.

This chain uses TRBV7-2 with TRBJ2-7; perhaps TRBD1 as D (6 bases). The germline V and J ends were trimmed by 5 bases and 6 bases, with 17 bases remaining between them. Germline V gene data show CDR1 as SGHTA and CDR2 as FQGNSA. CDR3 length: 14 amino acids. CDR3 region: CASSPGAGWSEQYF. CDR3 nucleotide sequence: TGTGCCAGCAGCCCAGGGGCAGGGTGGAGCGAGCAGTACTTC.

The genes are TRBV19 and TRBJ1-1; D not certain. V lost 5 bases and J 1 base, leaving 5 bases between the germline ends. Germline-derived CDR1 and CDR2 are LNHDA and SQIVND (reference sequence). The CDR3 consists of 12 residues. The CDR3 DNA is TGTGCCAGTAGTCTCCGGAACACTGAAGCTTTCTTT. Residues: CASSLRNTEAFF.